This T cell receptor beta chain derives from a study of blood T cell repertoires in COVID-19 (dated by TCRdb to the early 2020s). Concerning the study at large: Samples from collaborators originated in the United States, Italy and Spain and spanned both the acute and convalescent phases of COVID-19. The material from the prospective study consisted of cDNA or gDNA derived from T cells, B-cell-depleted T cells, or PBMCs. Deeply sampled blood TCRbeta repertoires from subjects exposed to, actively infected with, or recovered from COVID-19 were included in the dataset. The repertoires were released in a freely available public database intended as a resource for research on the immune response to SARS-CoV-2. Samples came from the ongoing ImmuneRACE study (first 160 participants) plus 1,254 subjects from 6 global collaborators. The sample metadata nearly always contained a de-identified subject ID, COVID-19 status, age in years and sex. Where HLA class I and class II types were available, the types were taken from metadata supplied by the sample provider, not from assay-based typing.

Study-wide conclusions, independent of this receptor: The quantity of clinical and demographic metadata differed by source and by participant and was supplied without curation.

TCRbeta CDR3 regions were amplified from genomic DNA by means of the immunoSEQ Assay, a bias-controlled multiplex PCR. As for the authors' bioinformatics: Nucleated cell counts per sample were estimated from amplification of reference gene primers within the assay. To quantify the absolute abundance of each unique TCRbeta CDR3 rearrangement, sequence reads were collapsed and filtered. For each sample, productive Simpson clonality was calculated as the square root of Simpson's diversity index over productive rearrangements. The source is immuneACCESS, and TCRdb retained only in-frame sequences with V and J called. Part of the clones is not carried over; for the studies checked, unresolved V genes explain less than half of this, and the remainder is unexplained. The DNA gave D and trimming, while V, J and clone size come from that table. Here the sample has approximately 53,000 clones; less than 90% occur a single time. The ten largest clones represent about 29% of the sample.

Whole blood was collected in K2EDTA tubes by collaborating institutions according to the institutions' own protocols. For TCRbeta analysis, collaborators shipped samples as frozen whole blood, isolated PBMCs, or DNA extracted from either of those sample types. CDR1 is given as ENHRY and CDR2 as SYGVKD, both from the germline V gene. Its CDR3 holds 14 amino acids, cysteine through phenylalanine. Only the CDR3 portion is preserved as DNA: 42 bases, with reading frame beginning at the first base. Trimming costs V 3 bases and J 9 bases, and their ends lie 17 bases apart. This clone occurred a few times. What antigen it recognizes has not been identified. No much larger clone is present one base from it, and per-base qualities are unavailable.

The chain is encoded by TRBV10-3 joined to TRBJ1-2; the D gene lacks a confident call. Sequenced input: peripheral blood. This TCR was recovered from a human donor in a cohort sampled during active COVID-19. Here the CDR3 is given as CAISEPRQPLRYTF. The DNA sequence reads TGTGCCATCAGTGAACCGCGGCAGCCCCTCCGCTACACCTTC.